Below are 2 T cell receptor beta chains sequenced from a single sample in a study of control samples from healthy donors and cancer patients. Generated by immunoSEQ multiplex PCR, the TCRdb table keeps only in-frame clones and is missing some. The sample has some 80,000 clones; approximately 89% are singletons. Sequencing was done on a sample of blood. These receptors were obtained from a man aged 50 to 59 in good health.

The V call is TRBV30, the J call TRBJ2-5; 7 nucleotides agree with TRBD2. CDR3 size: 12 residues. Per the germline V gene, CDR1 is GTSNPN and CDR2 is SVGIG (reference sequence). The trim removed 5 bases at V and 1 base at J, leaving 1 base unmatched. CDR3 in amino acids: CAWGGGQETQYF. CDR3 coding DNA: TGTGCCTGGGGCGGGGGCCAAGAGACCCAGTACTTC.

This rearrangement joins TRBV10-3 to TRBJ1-1; 7 nucleotides line up with TRBD1. Trimming took 3 bases from V and 1 from J; bases not matched to a gene: 2. The CDR3 has 14 residues. CDR1 is ENHRY and CDR2 is SYGVKD in the germline V gene. The CDR3 sequence is CAISEDRANTEAFF. The CDR3 coding sequence is TGTGCCATCAGTGAAGACAGGGCGAACACTGAAGCTTTCTTT.